This T cell receptor (beta chain) was captured in a study of OX40 agonist ivuxolimab in advanced cancers. Study-level background: Anti-PD-1, anti-PD-L1 or anti-CTLA-4 therapy given earlier was allowed, and around 40% had some.

The CDR3 consists of 16 residues. V lost 0 bases to trimming and J lost 1 base, with 13 bases between them. Germline loops: CDR1 MGHRA, CDR2 YSYEKL. Only in-frame clones appear in the TCRdb table, and some are missing; sequencing was by immunoSEQ multiplex PCR. The sample holds 90,000 to 100,000 clones, approximately 86% seen once. A note on this clone: Its antigen remains unidentified.

The study's findings and limits: Nonresponders, in some cases, also had low normalized T-cell clonal expansion. Among T cells, CD8+ cells averaged more expanded clones than CD4+ cells.

This receptor was taken from an adult with an advanced solid tumor such as melanoma, head and neck, liver or kidney cancer. The chain is built from TRBV4-1 and TRBJ2-7, with TRBD1 as a possible D gene (6 bases). The sample here was CD4+ or CD8+ T cells sorted from blood, taken in a trial of the OX40 agonist ivuxolimab. CDR3 sequence (DNA): TGCGCCAGCAGCCAAGATTTAGGAACAGGGTCCTACGAGCAGTACTTC. Its protein product is CASSQDLGTGSYEQYF.